These 4 T cell receptor beta chains originate from one sample sequenced in a study of blood T cell repertoires in COVID-19. TCRdb's copy holds only in-frame clones and misses some; the assay was immunoSEQ multiplex PCR. The sample holds about 88,000 clones; approximately 87% are singletons and the top ten take roughly 15%. The sample was peripheral blood. The receptors originated from a woman aged 70-85 years with acute or convalescent COVID-19.

This clone was picked up one time. The V gene is TRBV2, the J gene TRBJ1-1; D perhaps matches TRBD1 (5 bases). V lost 3 bases, J lost 4 bases, and 12 bases lay in between. Germline lookup yields CDR1 SNHLY and CDR2 FYNNEI. The CDR3 is 14 amino acids. CDR3 amino acids: CASSELEGSTEAFF. CDR3 DNA sequence: TGTGCCAGCAGTGAGTTGGAGGGGAGCACTGAAGCTTTCTTT.

The table lists this clone with a few counts. This chain joins TRBV12-3 or TRBV12-4 and TRBJ1-2, with a possible D match to TRBD1 (5 bases). The V and J ends lost 6 bases and 9 bases respectively, with 14 bases between them. The CDR3 is made up of 12 amino acids. The CDR3 loop is CASSSRGSRYTF. CDR3 sequence (DNA): TGTGCCAGCAGCTCAAGGGGCAGTCGCTACACCTTC.

The rearrangement links TRBV5-8 to TRBJ2-7, with 11 nucleotides matching TRBD2. The CDR3 contains 15 residues. The ends lost 1 base at V and 6 bases at J; junction bases unmatched: 6. Per germline, CDR1 SGHTS and CDR2 YDEGEE. In nucleotides, the CDR3 is TGTGCCAGCAGCTTGATAGGGACTAGCGGAGTCGAGCAGTACGTC. Protein: CASSLIGTSGVEQYV.

The V gene is TRBV5-6, the J gene TRBJ1-2, with TRBD1 matching 9 bases. CDR3 size: 14 residues. Germline V lookup: CDR1 SGHDT, CDR2 YYEEEE. V shed 3 bases, J shed 8 bases, and the junction held 8 bases outside the gene matches. The CDR3 nucleotides read TGTGCCAGCAGCTGGGGACAGGGCAAAGGAGGCTACACCTTC. Protein product: CASSWGQGKGGYTF.